The clone carrying this T cell receptor beta chain was found a few times. Germline V gene data show CDR1 as MNHEY and CDR2 as SVGEGT. This CDR3 contains 12 residues. V dropped 3 bases and J dropped 5 bases, with 7 bases sitting between them. A patient was excluded if there was uncontrolled infection, other autoimmune disease, pregnancy or lactation. A roughly 9.3 ml volume of fresh peripheral blood provided the PBMCs. This specimen comes from a study of T cells in Graves' hyperthyroidism and ophthalmopathy. Whole-study context: Peripheral blood was secured at the point of initial diagnosis, before any treatment.

RNA transcripts served as the template for amplifying TCR beta CDR3 regions. Initially, a first-round RT-PCR of the TCR CDR3 employed the HTBI primer set. One entry per CDR3 protein results from TCRdb running MiXCR on the multiplex PCR reads. The sample consists of about 640,000 distinct CDR3 sequences, under 25% of them appearing once. The sequenced sample was blood. The chain links TRBV6-2 or TRBV6-3 to TRBJ1-2; D is ambiguous. The clonotype originates from a man aged 25-45 years with Graves' ophthalmopathy. CDR3 loop: CASSYEIYGYTF. The DNA of the CDR3 is TGTGCCAGCAGTTATGAGATTTATGGCTACACCTTC.